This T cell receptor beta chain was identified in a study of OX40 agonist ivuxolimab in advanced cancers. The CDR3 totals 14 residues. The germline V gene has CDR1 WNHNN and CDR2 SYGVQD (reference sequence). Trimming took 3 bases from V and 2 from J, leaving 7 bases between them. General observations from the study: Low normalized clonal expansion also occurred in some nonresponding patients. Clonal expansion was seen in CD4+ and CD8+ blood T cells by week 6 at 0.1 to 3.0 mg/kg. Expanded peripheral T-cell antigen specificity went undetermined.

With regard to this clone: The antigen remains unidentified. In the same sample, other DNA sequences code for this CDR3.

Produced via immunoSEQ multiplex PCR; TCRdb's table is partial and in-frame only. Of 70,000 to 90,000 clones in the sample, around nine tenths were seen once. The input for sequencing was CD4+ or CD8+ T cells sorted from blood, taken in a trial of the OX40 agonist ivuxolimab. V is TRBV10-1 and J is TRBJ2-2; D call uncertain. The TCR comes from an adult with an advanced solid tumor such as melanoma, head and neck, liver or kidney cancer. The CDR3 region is CASSDRLNTGELFF. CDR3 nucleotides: TGCGCCAGCAGTGACAGATTAAACACCGGGGAGCTGTTTTTT.